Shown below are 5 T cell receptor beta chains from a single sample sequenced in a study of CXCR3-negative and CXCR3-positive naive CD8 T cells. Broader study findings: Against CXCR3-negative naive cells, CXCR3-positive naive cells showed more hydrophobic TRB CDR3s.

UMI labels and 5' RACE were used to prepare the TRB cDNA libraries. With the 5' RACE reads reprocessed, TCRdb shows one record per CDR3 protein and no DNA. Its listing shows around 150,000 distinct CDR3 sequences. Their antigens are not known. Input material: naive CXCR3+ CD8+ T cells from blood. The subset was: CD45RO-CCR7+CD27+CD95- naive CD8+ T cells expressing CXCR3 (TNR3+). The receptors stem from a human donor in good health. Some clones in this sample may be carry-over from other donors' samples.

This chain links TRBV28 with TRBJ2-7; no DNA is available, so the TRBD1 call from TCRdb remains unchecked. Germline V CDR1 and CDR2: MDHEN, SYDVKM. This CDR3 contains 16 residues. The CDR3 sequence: CASSLFGGPSSYEQYF.

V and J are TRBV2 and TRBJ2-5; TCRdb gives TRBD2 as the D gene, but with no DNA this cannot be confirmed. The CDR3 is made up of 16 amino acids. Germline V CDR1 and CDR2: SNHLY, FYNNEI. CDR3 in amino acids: CASRGTSGVIQETQYF.

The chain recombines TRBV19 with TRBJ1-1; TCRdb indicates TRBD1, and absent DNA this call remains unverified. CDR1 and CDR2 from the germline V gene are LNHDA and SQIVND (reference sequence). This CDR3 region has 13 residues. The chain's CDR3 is CASNSGMNTEAFF.

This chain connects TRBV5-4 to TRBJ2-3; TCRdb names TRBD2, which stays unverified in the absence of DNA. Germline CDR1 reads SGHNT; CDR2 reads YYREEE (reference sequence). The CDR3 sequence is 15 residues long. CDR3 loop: CASSLEGLLADTQYF. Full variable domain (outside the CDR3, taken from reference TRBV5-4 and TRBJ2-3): ETGVTQSPTHLIKTRGQQVTLRCSSQSGHNTVSWYQQALGQGPQFIFQYYREEENGRGNFPPRFSGLQFPNYSSELNVNALELDDSALYLCASSLEGLLADTQYFGPGTRLTVL.

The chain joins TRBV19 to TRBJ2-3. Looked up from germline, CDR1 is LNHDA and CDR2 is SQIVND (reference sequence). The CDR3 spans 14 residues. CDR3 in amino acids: CASSGQQNTDTQYF.